This T cell receptor beta chain was found in a study of human thymus T cells (dated by TCRdb to between 2020 and 2021). Looking at the study overall: The study characterized TCR alpha and beta repertoires from under ten infant thymus samples and a few related peripheral blood samples. Donor ages ranged from about 7 to 250 days, and the cohort comprised about six male and a couple of female infants. Overall results and qualifications from the work: On average, thymus samples yielded around 850,000 unique TCRB clonotypes, whereas blood samples yielded around 84,000. Usage of V and J gene segments appeared to be biased in both the thymic and the peripheral blood repertoires.

A word on this clone: What this receptor recognizes is not known. No per-base quality is available; no much larger clone lies one base away.

The donors were immunologically healthy infants in Finland who had open corrective cardiac surgery for congenital heart defects. From four of the eight donors, a small aliquot of roughly 0.5-1 mL peripheral blood was collected during surgery. For blood samples, genomic DNA was extracted from all available leukocytes instead of from a fixed number of cells. Erythrocytes were removed from blood with ACK lysis buffer, and the leukocytes were stored as pellets at -70 °C. Genomic DNA was extracted from frozen cell pellets with a QIAsymphony instrument. The germline V gene (reference sequence) sets CDR1 to LNHDA and CDR2 to SQIVND. Its CDR3 holds 15 amino acids, cysteine through phenylalanine. This entry keeps only the CDR3 DNA: 45 bases, framed from base 1. Trimming takes 5 bases off V and 7 bases off J; junction bases not matched to a gene: 7. The immunoSEQ multiplex PCR assay was used to amplify the TCRB and TCRAD loci from a standardized quantity of quality-controlled genomic DNA. The amplicons spanned the V(D)J region and were long enough to cover the CDR3 and allow V and J genes to be identified. Through the commercial immunoSEQ service, the amplicons were sequenced on an Illumina platform. The original pipeline was this. Corrections for primer bias and sequencing errors followed previously described methods, while TCRAD and TCRB definitions were based on the IMGT database. Repertoires were analysed with immunoSEQ Analyzer 3.0 and VDJTools, covering basic statistics, V/J segment usage, diversity estimates, rarefaction and pairwise overlap. Diversity was estimated with Chao1, ChaoE, Efron-Thisted, Shannon and inverse Simpson indices, and also on datasets down-sampled to the smallest sample. For repertoire overlap, CDR3 nucleotide sequence, V gene and J gene had to match strictly, and clustering was done by Jaccard-based multidimensional scaling. TCRdb retrieved this table from immuneACCESS and kept in-frame rearrangements only. Not all clones are present; in checked studies, unresolved V genes account for under half, and no reason is known for the remainder. V, J and clone size reflect that table, while D and trimming were determined from the DNA. The sample has roughly 60,000 clones on record, 94% of them singletons. Together, the top ten hold around 5.4% of the sample.

Material: blood. This clonotype was obtained from a boy under two years old with a congenital heart defect but otherwise immunologically healthy. Here the chain combines TRBV19 and TRBJ1-6, with 8 bases in between that match TRBD1. The CDR3 reads CASSPGDRRNSPLHF. DNA sequence: TGTGCCAGTAGTCCTGGGGACAGGAGGAATTCACCCCTCCACTTT.